Detailed here is one TCR beta chain. The assay was immunoSEQ multiplex PCR, and TCRdb's table has in-frame clones only and misses some. The sample yields under 150,000 clones, 80% to 90% seen once. The sample originates from a study of blood T cell repertoires in COVID-19. The CDR3 spans 15 residues. With 2 bases removed from V and 0 bases from J, the gap between germline ends came to 9 bases. Germline lookup yields CDR1 SGHTS and CDR2 YDEGEE. The specimen was peripheral blood. This sequence joins TRBV5-8 and TRBJ2-1, with a tentative D call TRBD1 (5 bases). The TCR originated in a woman aged 60-75 years with COVID-19, enrolled during active disease. In DNA, the CDR3 is TGTGCCAGCAGCTTTCATAGGGGCTCCTACAATGAGCAGTTCTTC. Residues: CASSFHRGSYNEQFF.